These 14 T cell receptor beta chains originate from one sample sequenced in a study of OX40 agonist ivuxolimab in advanced cancers. Some clones are missing from TCRdb's copy, which holds only in-frame ones; the method was immunoSEQ multiplex PCR. The sample shows roughly 79,000 clones, about 90% of them seen only once. The sequencing here drew on CD4+ or CD8+ T cells sorted from blood, taken in a trial of the OX40 agonist ivuxolimab. The receptor source for this set is an adult with an advanced solid tumor such as melanoma, head and neck, liver or kidney cancer.

The rearrangement links TRBV7-6 to TRBJ2-4; D possibly corresponds to TRBD2 (6 bases). The V end was cut by 0 bases, the J end by 4 bases, with 13 bases between. Looked up from germline, CDR1 is SGHVS and CDR2 is FNYEAQ. This CDR3 is built from 16 residues. The CDR3 loop reads CASSLAPGLLKNIQYF. The CDR3 bases are TGTGCCAGCAGCTTAGCCCCGGGACTCCTAAAAAACATTCAGTACTTC.

The chain recombines TRBV5-1 with TRBJ1-2; D remains ambiguous. V lost 0 bases to trimming and J lost 0 bases, with 9 bases between them. CDR3 length equals 15 residues. Germline loops: CDR1 SGHRS, CDR2 YFSETQ. CDR3 bases: TGCGCCAGCAGCTTGGGAGCAGAGCCTAACTATGGCTACACCTTC. Its protein product is CASSLGAEPNYGYTF.

The chain uses TRBV2 and TRBJ2-5; 7 bases fit TRBD1. The V gene's germline CDR1 is SNHLY and CDR2 FYNNEI. This CDR3 spans 15 amino acids. V gave up 5 bases and J gave up 5 bases; unmatched junction bases: 11. CDR3 nucleotides: TGTGCCAGCAGTTCCGGGACAGTCTTTAAGGAGACCCAGTACTTC. Translating gives CASSSGTVFKETQYF.

The rearrangement uses TRBV10-3 and TRBJ2-7; no clear D. The germline CDR1 and CDR2 sequences are ENHRY and SYGVKD. V lost 3 bases and J 2 bases, leaving 14 bases between the germline ends. The CDR3 length is 15 residues. CDR3 protein: CAISDSDRRPYEQYF. In DNA form, the CDR3 reads TGTGCCATCAGTGACTCGGACCGACGACCCTACGAGCAGTACTTC.

The chain employs TRBV28 and TRBJ2-7, with D unclear. The V gene lost 7 bases and the J gene lost 4 bases, with 14 bases spanning the gap. This CDR3 has 13 residues. Germline assignment: CDR1 MDHEN and CDR2 SYDVKM. CDR3 nucleotide sequence: TGTGCCAGCACCCCCCCCGCGCGGTACGAGCAGTACTTC. Translation gives CASTPPARYEQYF.

This clone occurred once. The J gene is TRBJ2-3, the V gene TRBV10-3; no definite D call. The ends were cut back, 4 bases at V and 6 bases at J, with 8 bases in the middle. There are 12 residues in the CDR3. The V gene's germline CDR1 is ENHRY and CDR2 SYGVKD. The chain's CDR3 is CAISGRADTQYF. The DNA for the CDR3 is TGTGCCATCAGTGGGCGCGCGGATACGCAGTATTTT.

The chain couples TRBV28 to TRBJ1-3; tentative D call: TRBD1 (5 bases). CDR3 length: 15 residues. Per the germline V gene, CDR1 is MDHEN and CDR2 is SYDVKM. The V end was cut by 3 bases, the J end by 6 bases, with 15 bases between. Here the CDR3 reads CASSLGPYYLNTIYF. The CDR3 DNA follows: TGTGCCAGCAGTTTGGGACCGTATTATTTAAACACCATATATTTT.

The rearrangement joins TRBV30 to TRBJ2-1; 10 bases agree with TRBD2. This CDR3 comprises 17 residues. Germline trimming cut 4 bases from V and 3 bases from J; bases unmatched to any gene: 12. Germline values: CDR1 GTSNPN, CDR2 SVGIG (reference sequence). The CDR3 loop is CAWKGKAGGQGYNEQFF. DNA of the CDR3: TGTGCCTGGAAAGGTAAAGCGGGAGGGCAAGGCTACAATGAGCAGTTCTTC.

The chain employs TRBV28 and TRBJ2-7; 7 nucleotides match TRBD2. Per the germline V gene, CDR1 is MDHEN and CDR2 is SYDVKM. V dropped 2 bases and J dropped 1; count of bases not matched to a gene: 5. This CDR3 is built from 15 residues. CDR3 residues: CASSLGLADSYEQYF. CDR3 bases: TGTGCCAGCAGTTTAGGGCTAGCGGATTCCTACGAGCAGTACTTC.

The chain has TRBV18 and TRBJ1-5; weak D call: TRBD1 (6 bases). Germline assignment: CDR1 KGHSH and CDR2 LQKENI. V lost 2 bases to trimming and J lost 7 bases, with 12 bases between them. CDR3 length equals 14 residues. CDR3 DNA sequence: TGTGCCAGCTCACCAGCAGGGGTAGTGCAGCCCCAGCATTTT. Translated, it gives CASSPAGVVQPQHF.

A single count supports this clone. The CDR3 protein is CASSFGAGEQYF. For the CDR3, the DNA is TGTGCCAGCAGCTTCGGGGCAGGCGAGCAGTACTTC. The chain has TRBV5-8 and TRBJ2-7; the D gene could be TRBD1 or TRBD2 (5 bases each). The CDR3 length is 12 residues. Trimming removed 2 bases at V and 6 bases at J, with 9 bases between. Germline-derived CDR1 and CDR2 are SGHTS and YDEGEE.

There are a few counts of this clone. The chain links TRBV28 to TRBJ2-2; 7 bases fit TRBD1. Germline CDR1 reads MDHEN; CDR2 reads SYDVKM. The V segment lost 7 bases and the J segment 0 bases; nucleotides outside the gene matches: 2. The CDR3 sequence is 14 residues long. The DNA of the CDR3 is TGTGCCAGCATACAGGGGACGAACACCGGGGAGCTGTTTTTT. Translation: CASIQGTNTGELFF.

DNA for the CDR3: TGTGCCAGCAGCTTAAACCCCCCTAGCGGGAATCGGGTAACCGGGGAGCTGTTTTTT. Amino acid sequence: CASSLNPPSGNRVTGELFF. The chain carries TRBV7-3 and TRBJ2-2, with 9 bases identical to TRBD2. This CDR3 is built from 19 residues. The trim removed 1 base at V and 5 bases at J, leaving 14 bases unmatched. The V gene's germline CDR1 is SGHTA and CDR2 FQGTGA.

This rearrangement joins TRBV5-1 to TRBJ2-7, with 9 bases that match TRBD2. Germline CDR1 reads SGHRS; CDR2 reads YFSETQ. The V gene end was trimmed by 5 bases and the J gene end by 3 bases; junction bases not matched to a gene: 0. The CDR3 consists of 12 residues. The CDR3 nucleotides are TGCGCCAGCAGGCGGGAGGGCTACGAGCAGTACTTC. This sequence encodes CASRREGYEQYF.